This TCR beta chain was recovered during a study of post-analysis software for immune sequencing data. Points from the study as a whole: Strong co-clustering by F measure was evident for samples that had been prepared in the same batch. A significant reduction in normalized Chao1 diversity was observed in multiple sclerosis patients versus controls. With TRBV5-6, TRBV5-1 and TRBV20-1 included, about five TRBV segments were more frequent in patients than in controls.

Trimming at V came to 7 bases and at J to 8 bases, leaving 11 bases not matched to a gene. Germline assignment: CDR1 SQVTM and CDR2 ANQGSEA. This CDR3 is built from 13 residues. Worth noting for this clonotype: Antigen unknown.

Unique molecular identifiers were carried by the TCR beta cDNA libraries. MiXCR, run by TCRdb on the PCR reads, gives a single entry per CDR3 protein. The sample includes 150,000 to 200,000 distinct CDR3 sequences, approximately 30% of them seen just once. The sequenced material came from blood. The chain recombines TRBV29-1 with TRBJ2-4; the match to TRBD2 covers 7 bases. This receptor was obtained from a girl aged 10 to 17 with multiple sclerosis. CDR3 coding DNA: TGCAGCGCTTCCTTTGAGCGGGGAGACATTCAGTACTTC. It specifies CSASFERGDIQYF.